This T cell receptor beta chain was recovered during a study of T-cell memory formation after mild COVID-19. Study information: Among the donors, TCR clusters were largely specific to each donor. The study's findings and limits: A balance of CD4 and CD8 characterized clones contracting day 15 to 85, whereas later expanders leaned CD4+. Memory cells collected pre-infection included some clones that later responded, suggesting cross-reactive memory joined.

Constant-segment primers and 5'RACE yielded cDNA libraries for TCR alpha and TCR beta, each carrying sample barcodes and UMIs. Each CDR3 protein gets one entry after TCRdb re-called the 5' RACE reads with MiXCR. The sample contains 450,000 or so distinct CDR3 sequences, 15% to 25% of which appear only once. With respect to this clonotype: Its target is not known.

The sequence derives from an adult woman who had mild COVID-19 (a few samples of this study predate the infection). Cell type and time point are not known. The sequenced sample consisted of PBMCs or a T cell subset sorted from them (not recorded which).

CDR3 residues: CASSVLGGGANVLTF. The DNA of the CDR3 is TGTGCCAGCAGCGTGCTAGGAGGTGGGGCCAACGTCCTGACTTTC. This chain uses TRBV9 with TRBJ2-6; D is perhaps TRBD2 (5 bases). The germline CDR1 and CDR2 sequences are SGDLS and YYNGEE. V was shortened by 2 bases and J by 3 bases, with 9 bases between the two germline ends. The CDR3 loop spans 15 amino acids. The complete variable domain, with remaining parts taken from reference TRBV9 and TRBJ2-6, reads DSGVTQTPKHLITATGQRVTLRCSPRSGDLSVYWYQQSLDQGLQFLIQYYNGEERAKGNILERFSAQQFPDLHSELNLSSLELGDSALYFCASSVLGGGANVLTFGAGSRLTVL.